Each of the 13 T cell receptor beta chains below was sequenced from the same sample in a study of blood T cells in healthy people across ages. Together with a sample-barcoded 5' primer, a J-beta primer mix was included in a second PCR lasting about 6 to 11 cycles. MiXCR was run by TCRdb on the 5' RACE reads, yielding one entry per CDR3 protein. This table holds around 800,000 distinct CDR3 sequences, about half found once. Sequences were obtained from blood. These receptors were collected from a man older than 75 in good health.

Points on this clonotype: This clone may be a read error of a much larger clone one base away. This chain links TRBV28 with TRBJ2-5; D gene ambiguous. The germline CDR1 and CDR2 sequences are MDHEN and SYDVKM. This CDR3 comprises 11 residues. CDR3 amino acids: CASRYQEIQYF. The CDR3 nucleotides are TGTGCCAGCAGGTACCAAGAGATCCAGTACTTC. Full variable domain (missing parts from reference TRBV28 and TRBJ2-5): DVKVTQSSRYLVKRTGEKVFLECVQDMDHENMFWYRQDPGLGLRLIYFSYDVKMKEKGDIPEGYSVSREKKERFSLILESASTNQTSMYLCASRYQEIQYFGPGTRLLVL.

Concerning this clonotype itself: Given a much more abundant clone one base away, this may be a read error. This chain connects TRBV24-1 to TRBJ1-2, with D hard to call. Germline V gene sequence: CDR1 KGHDR, CDR2 SFDVKD. Deletions cut 4 bases from V and 4 bases from J, with 6 bases between. The CDR3 runs 12 residues. The CDR3 coding sequence is TGTGCCACCAGTGAGGGGAGCTATGGCTACACCTTC. This encodes CATSEGSYGYTF.

This clonotype was recorded at least ten times. The V call is TRBV12-3 or TRBV12-4, the J call TRBJ2-3; D unclear. Trimming took off 2 bases at V and 2 bases at J, with 8 bases between the two ends. There are 14 residues in the CDR3. The CDR3 sequence: CASSLMVFTDTQYF. DNA for the CDR3: TGTGCCAGCAGTTTAATGGTATTCACAGATACGCAGTATTTT.

The chain employs TRBV2 and TRBJ2-5, with D unclear. CDR3 length: 14 residues. Germline V lookup: CDR1 SNHLY, CDR2 FYNNEI. Trimming shortened V by 8 bases and J by 5 bases, and 18 bases separated the two germline ends. CDR3 nucleotides: TGTGCCAGCTGTGGAACACCGAAATGGGAGACCCAGTACTTC. This encodes CASCGTPKWETQYF.

A single count supports this clonotype. The rearrangement joins TRBV4-2 to TRBJ2-7, with a tentative D call TRBD2 (5 bases). V dropped 4 bases and J dropped 7 bases, with 17 bases sitting between them. The CDR3 covers 14 residues. Germline CDR1 LGHNA, CDR2 YNFKEQ. This CDR3 reads CASSREQLETEQYF. The DNA for the CDR3 is TGTGCCAGCAGCCGAGAACAACTAGAGACTGAGCAGTACTTC.

This clonotype came up a few times. The V gene is TRBV12-3 or TRBV12-4, the J gene TRBJ2-5; tentatively, D is TRBD1 (6 bases). Trimming left V 3 bases short and J 11 bases short, with 10 bases between. The CDR3 spans 11 residues. In DNA form, the CDR3 reads TGTGCCAGCAGTTTGACAGGTCTGCAGTACTTC. Its translation is CASSLTGLQYF.

The genes are TRBV10-3 and TRBJ2-7; D is tentatively TRBD1 or TRBD2 (5 bases each). Germline V gene data show CDR1 as ENHRY and CDR2 as SYGVKD. The CDR3 is 13 residues long. The ends were cut back, 6 bases at V and 3 bases at J, with 12 bases in the middle. DNA of the CDR3: TGTGCCATCAGCGGGGACGGGTTCTACGAGCAGTACTTC. Protein sequence: CAISGDGFYEQYF.

This chain uses TRBV5-1 with TRBJ2-7; D unresolved. Germline V gene sequence: CDR1 SGHRS, CDR2 YFSETQ. This CDR3 has 13 amino acids. The V and J ends lost 7 bases and 4 bases respectively, with 15 bases between them. Here the CDR3 reads CASAITGVYEQYF. CDR3 DNA: TGCGCCAGCGCTATAACGGGTGTGTACGAGCAGTACTTC.

V is TRBV13 and J is TRBJ2-3; 12 positions match TRBD2. The CDR3 consists of 16 residues. Unmatched junction bases numbered 6, after V lost 4 bases and J lost 4 bases. The germline gives CDR1 PRHDT, CDR2 FYEKMQ (reference sequence). This chain's CDR3 is CASSSRLAGVADTQYF. The CDR3 DNA is TGTGCCAGCAGCTCGAGACTAGCGGGAGTAGCAGATACGCAGTATTTT.

The chain couples TRBV20-1 to TRBJ1-2; the match to TRBD1 covers 8 bases. The J segment lost 5 bases and the V segment lost 3 bases, leaving 8 bases of the junction unmatched. From germline, CDR1 is DFQATT and CDR2 SNEGSKA (reference sequence). The CDR3 contains 14 residues. The CDR3 coding sequence is TGCAGTGCTAGGGGAGCGGGACAGGCATATGGCTACACCTTC. Its protein is CSARGAGQAYGYTF.

The chain recombines TRBV7-2 with TRBJ2-5; D call uncertain. The germline V and J ends were trimmed by 5 bases and 0 bases, with 13 bases remaining between them. The V gene's germline CDR1 is SGHTA and CDR2 FQGNSA. This CDR3 has 15 amino acids. The CDR3 DNA is TGTGCCAGCAGCCGTTTACCCCACTACCAAGAGACCCAGTACTTC. The encoded protein is CASSRLPHYQETQYF.

V usage is TRBV3-1 and J usage is TRBJ2-3; D unclear. The V end was cut by 4 bases, the J end by 4 bases, with 15 bases between. Germline CDR1 reads LGHDT; CDR2 reads YNNKEL (reference sequence). The CDR3 is 15 amino acids. This chain's CDR3 is CASSPTRVKADTQYF. For the CDR3, the DNA is TGTGCCAGCAGCCCCACAAGGGTGAAGGCAGATACGCAGTATTTT.

This chain links TRBV5-1 with TRBJ2-1; D gene ambiguous. CDR1 is SGHRS, CDR2 YFSETQ, per germline. Trimming took off 4 bases at V and 8 bases at J, with 13 bases between the two ends. CDR3 length: 13 amino acids. For the CDR3, the DNA is TGCGCCAGCAGCATCCTGGTTTCGGATGAGCAGTTCTTC. Protein: CASSILVSDEQFF.